This entry lists 8 T cell receptor beta chains sequenced from one sample in a study of T cell repertoires in ileal Crohn's disease. TCRdb's copy holds only in-frame clones and misses some; the assay was immunoSEQ multiplex PCR. The repertoire holds 2,000 to 2,500 clones, about 74% seen once, with about 14% in the top ten. The sorted cells were lamina propria lymphocytes from surgical specimens, first isolated by density gradient. Sequencing input: CD8+ T cells from ileum. These receptors were collected from an adult with Crohn's disease. Some clones in this sample may be carry-over from other donors' samples.

This clone was observed a handful of times. In DNA, the CDR3 is TGTGCCAGCAGCTTAGCGCGACAGACGAACCACTATGGCTACACCTTC. It yields the protein CASSLARQTNHYGYTF. The chain recombines TRBV7-9 with TRBJ1-2; D may be TRBD1 (5 bases). This CDR3 is 16 amino acids long. The germline V gene has CDR1 SEHNR and CDR2 FQNEAQ (reference sequence). The V end lost 0 bases, the J end lost 3 bases, and 14 bases lay between the germline ends.

The V call is TRBV7-8, the J call TRBJ2-7; TRBD1 might be the D (6 bases). The CDR3 runs 12 residues. Germline CDR1 is SGHVS and CDR2 is FQNEAQ. Trimming cost V 3 bases and J 5 bases, with 8 bases left between them. For the CDR3, the DNA is TGTGCCAGCAGCTTGAAGGGGGACGAGCAGTACTTC. Its protein is CASSLKGDEQYF.

The chain uses TRBV5-6 and TRBJ1-1, with D perhaps TRBD1 (6 bases). The germline V gene encodes CDR1 SGHDT and CDR2 YYEEEE. V was pared by 0 bases and J by 5 bases, with 11 bases between. The CDR3 covers 14 residues. The CDR3 nucleotides are TGTGCCAGCAGCTTGGGACAGGCCAGGACTGAAGCTTTCTTT. This translates into CASSLGQARTEAFF.

The genes are TRBV7-3 and TRBJ2-3, with D possibly being TRBD2 (5 bases). The germline gives CDR1 SGHTA, CDR2 FQGTGA. CDR3 length equals 16 residues. Trimming took 5 bases from V and 2 from J, leaving 17 bases between them. The CDR3 sequence is CASSHRTFRDTDTQYF. For the CDR3, the DNA is TGTGCCAGCAGCCACCGGACTTTTCGGGACACAGATACGCAGTATTTT. Full variable domain (rest looked up from reference TRBV7-3 and TRBJ2-3): GAGVSQTPSNKVTEKGKYVELRCDPISGHTALYWYRQSLGQGPEFLIYFQGTGAADDSGLPNDRFFAVRPEGSVSTLKIQRTERGDSAVYLCASSHRTFRDTDTQYFGPGTRLTVL.

This clone has only a few counts. This chain links TRBV4-1 with TRBJ2-5; D gene uncertain. The germline V gene encodes CDR1 MGHRA and CDR2 YSYEKL. V lost 0 bases and J 0 bases, leaving 11 bases between the germline ends. The CDR3 length is 16 residues. The CDR3, as DNA: TGCGCCAGCAGCCAAGAGAACGGGTTGGACCAAGAGACCCAGTACTTC. Its translation: CASSQENGLDQETQYF.

J is TRBJ2-2 and V is TRBV7-9, with a weak D call TRBD1 (6 bases). Trimming shortened V by 4 bases and J by 3 bases, and 12 bases separated the two germline ends. The CDR3 totals 15 residues. Germline-derived CDR1 and CDR2 are SEHNR and FQNEAQ (reference sequence). DNA of the CDR3: TGTGCCAGCAGCTCCACAGGGTATGACACCGGGGAGCTGTTTTTT. Protein: CASSSTGYDTGELFF.

The gene calls are TRBV2 and TRBJ1-2, with D possibly matching TRBD1 (5 bases). This CDR3 is 12 amino acids long. The germline V gene has CDR1 SNHLY and CDR2 FYNNEI. V lost 7 bases, J lost 2 bases, and 8 bases lay in between. The CDR3 DNA is TGTGCCAGCATTCAGGGCAACTATGGCTACACCTTC. Translated: CASIQGNYGYTF.

The rearrangement links TRBV7-2 to TRBJ1-2, with a tentative D call TRBD1 (6 bases). V was shortened by 1 base and J by 8 bases, with 17 bases between the two germline ends. Germline-derived CDR1 and CDR2 are SGHTA and FQGNSA. The CDR3 contains 15 residues. CDR3 coding DNA: TGTGCCAGCAGCTTAGTCCCCGCGGACGACAGGGGCTACACCTTC. Residues: CASSLVPADDRGYTF.